The 26 T cell receptor beta chains below were found in one sample sequenced in a study of T-cell memory formation after mild COVID-19. TCRdb fed the 5' RACE reads into MiXCR, producing one record per CDR3 protein. Of fewer than 600,000 distinct CDR3 sequences in the sample, approximately 21% were seen once. The sequenced material came from PBMCs or a T cell subset sorted from them (not recorded which). The receptor set was obtained from an adult woman who had mild COVID-19 (a few samples of this study predate the infection). Cell type and time point are not known.

This clonotype came up a few times. DNA for the CDR3: TGCGCCAGCAGCTCCGGGGACAACTATGGCTACACCTTC. Protein: CASSSGDNYGYTF. The rearrangement links TRBV5-1 to TRBJ1-2; D might be TRBD1 (5 bases). Trimming removed 3 bases from V and 2 bases from J, with 8 bases in between. This CDR3 is built from 13 residues. The germline CDR1 and CDR2 sequences are SGHRS and YFSETQ. Drawing the rest from reference TRBV5-1 and TRBJ1-2, the complete variable domain is KAGVTQTPRYLIKTRGQQVTLSCSPISGHRSVSWYQQTPGQGLQFLFEYFSETQRNKGNFPGRFSGRQFSNSRSEMNVSTLELGDSALYLCASSSGDNYGYTFGSGTRLTVV.

The table lists this clonotype with a few counts. V and J are TRBV27 and TRBJ2-7; 15 bases map to TRBD2. This CDR3 is 17 amino acids long. CDR1 is MNHEY and CDR2 is SMNVEV in the germline V gene (reference sequence). Losses at the gene ends were 5 bases for V and 3 bases for J; bases not matched to a gene: 8. This CDR3 is CASSVGLAGGPYYEQYF. CDR3 sequence (DNA): TGTGCCAGCAGTGTCGGACTAGCGGGAGGGCCTTACTACGAGCAGTACTTC.

This clonotype occurred many times. The DNA of the CDR3 is TGTGCCAGCAGTTTTAGCGGAGCCGAGCAGTACTTC. Translating it yields CASSFSGAEQYF. The chain carries TRBV12-3 or TRBV12-4 and TRBJ2-7, with D possibly being TRBD2 (6 bases). Between the trimmed V and J ends, which lost 3 bases and 6 bases, there was a span of 9 bases. This CDR3 is built from 12 residues.

The sample holds a few counts of this clonotype. The genes are TRBV20-1 and TRBJ2-7; TRBD2 is a possible D gene (5 bases). The CDR3 covers 19 residues. Trimming stripped 0 bases from V and 0 bases from J, with 24 bases between. Germline V gene data show CDR1 as DFQATT and CDR2 as SNEGSKA (reference sequence). The CDR3 reads CSARDPASRSPRGSYEQYF. The CDR3, as DNA: TGCAGTGCTAGAGATCCGGCTAGCAGGTCCCCCCGGGGCTCCTACGAGCAGTACTTC.

V and J are TRBV7-2 and TRBJ2-7; 10 bases agree with TRBD1. Germline V gives CDR1 SGHTA, CDR2 FQGNSA. Trimming removed 4 bases from V and 2 bases from J; junction bases left unmatched: 14. The CDR3 has 18 amino acids. The DNA of the CDR3 is TGTGCCAGCAGCTGGCCTAGGGGGGGGACAGGGGACCCCTACGAGCAGTACTTC. This translates into CASSWPRGGTGDPYEQYF. The variable domain in full, completed from reference TRBV7-2 and TRBJ2-7, reads GAGVSQSPSNKVTEKGKDVELRCDPISGHTALYWYRQSLGQGLEFLIYFQGNSAPDKSGLPSDRFSAERTGGSVSTLTIQRTQQEDSAVYLCASSWPRGGTGDPYEQYFGPGTRLTVT.

V is TRBV12-3 or TRBV12-4 and J is TRBJ2-2, with D possibly TRBD1 on 6 matching bases. Trimming cost V 6 bases and J 0 bases, with 17 bases left between them. The CDR3 consists of 17 residues. CDR3 sequence: CASRWETGLPNTGELFF. The CDR3 DNA sequence: TGTGCCAGCAGGTGGGAGACAGGCCTTCCGAACACCGGGGAGCTGTTTTTT.

This clonotype was counted between two and nine times. This chain links TRBV12-3 or TRBV12-4 with TRBJ1-3; D is possibly TRBD1 (5 bases). V was clipped by 4 bases and J by 2 bases, with 9 bases between them. This CDR3 contains 14 residues. CDR3 protein: CASSSGIPGNTIYF. The DNA for the CDR3 is TGTGCCAGCAGTTCAGGGATTCCTGGAAACACCATATATTTT.

The chain uses TRBV20-1 and TRBJ2-1; no firm D call. The CDR3 is 11 residues long. CDR1 and CDR2 from the germline V gene are DFQATT and SNEGSKA (reference sequence). Trimming stripped 6 bases from V and 5 bases from J, with 8 bases between. This CDR3 reads CSAHIDNEQFF. CDR3 in DNA: TGCAGTGCCCACATAGACAATGAGCAGTTCTTC.

The sample holds one count of this clonotype. V and J are TRBV10-3 and TRBJ2-3, with D perhaps TRBD2 (6 bases). V lost 6 bases and J lost 4, with 14 bases in between. The germline V gene has CDR1 ENHRY and CDR2 SYGVKD. There are 14 residues in the CDR3. CDR3 residues: CAIRPGLGADTQYF. For the CDR3, the DNA is TGTGCCATCAGACCGGGACTGGGAGCAGATACGCAGTATTTT.

The rearrangement joins TRBV6-2 or TRBV6-3 to TRBJ1-1, with 7 nucleotides matching TRBD1. Germline loops: CDR1 MNHEY, CDR2 SVGEGT. The CDR3 extends over 16 amino acids. The V segment lost 6 bases and the J segment 1 base; nucleotides outside the gene matches: 11. The CDR3 DNA reads as TGTGCCAGCAGCAACCCCTGGACAGGCCAGAACACTGAAGCTTTCTTT. It specifies CASSNPWTGQNTEAFF.

This chain joins TRBV19 and TRBJ2-1; 15 bases align to TRBD2. In germline, CDR1 is LNHDA, CDR2 SQIVND (reference sequence). The CDR3 has 17 residues. Germline trimming cut 4 bases from V and 6 bases from J; bases unmatched to any gene: 7. CDR3 region: CASSKLPGLAGGNEQFF. The CDR3 DNA reads TGTGCCAGTAGTAAGTTACCGGGACTAGCGGGAGGCAATGAGCAGTTCTTC.

The genes are TRBV29-1 and TRBJ1-1; D is uncertain. The V and J ends lost 4 bases and 1 base respectively, with 7 bases between them. The CDR3 spans 12 residues. Germline V lookup: CDR1 SQVTM, CDR2 ANQGSEA. The CDR3 here is CSVGFPNTEAFF. The CDR3 DNA follows: TGCAGCGTTGGCTTTCCGAACACTGAAGCTTTCTTT. The full variable domain, in which reference TRBV29-1 and TRBJ1-1 provide the parts outside the CDR3, is SAVISQKPSRDICQRGTSLTIQCQVDSQVTMMFWYRQQPGQSLTLIATANQGSEATYESGFVIDKFPISRPNLTFSTLTVSNMSPEDSSIYLCSVGFPNTEAFFGQGTRLTVV.

The CDR3 nucleotides read TGTGCCAGCAGTTTACCCGGGACTAGCGCCTACAATGAGCAGTTCTTC. Its translation is CASSLPGTSAYNEQFF. The chain carries TRBV27 and TRBJ2-1; 10 bases match TRBD2. Germline lookup yields CDR1 MNHEY and CDR2 SMNVEV (reference sequence). The CDR3 is 16 residues long. V lost 2 bases to trimming and J lost 2 bases; unmatched junction nucleotides: 3.

The chain combines TRBV7-9 with TRBJ1-1; 7 bases agree with TRBD1. The CDR3 is 13 amino acids. The germline gives CDR1 SEHNR, CDR2 FQNEAQ (reference sequence). V lost 5 bases to trimming and J lost 4 bases; unmatched junction nucleotides: 4. Here the CDR3 reads CASSKTGVTEAFF. For the CDR3, the DNA is TGTGCCAGCAGCAAAACAGGGGTCACTGAAGCTTTCTTT.

This clonotype was observed a handful of times. The gene calls are TRBV4-1 and TRBJ1-1, with 8 bases identical to TRBD1. Germline V gene data show CDR1 as MGHRA and CDR2 as YSYEKL. V trimming: 3 bases; J trimming: 4 bases; junction bases outside the gene matches: 1. The CDR3 has 13 residues. Here the CDR3 reads CASSHTGGTEAFF. The DNA of the CDR3 is TGCGCCAGCAGCCATACAGGGGGCACTGAAGCTTTCTTT.

The chain recombines TRBV2 with TRBJ1-1, with 10 bases aligning to TRBD1. CDR1 and CDR2 (germline): SNHLY, FYNNEI. The CDR3 runs 16 residues. Trimming removed 3 bases from V and 4 bases from J; junction bases left unmatched: 8. The CDR3 is CASSDGQGEGPTEAFF. The CDR3 DNA sequence: TGTGCCAGCAGTGACGGACAGGGGGAGGGCCCCACTGAAGCTTTCTTT.

This clonotype came up many times. The CDR3 loop reads CASSSQREGIYEQYF. CDR3 DNA sequence: TGTGCCAGCAGCTCCCAGCGGGAGGGCATCTACGAGCAGTACTTC. The chain has TRBV7-2 and TRBJ2-7; 10 bases align to TRBD2. Germline trimming cut 4 bases from V and 3 bases from J; bases unmatched to any gene: 6. The CDR3 runs to 15 residues. In germline, CDR1 is SGHTA, CDR2 FQGNSA.

This rearrangement joins TRBV21-1 to TRBJ1-1; the DNA was not used to check the table's D call, TRBD1. TRBV21-1 is a pseudogene. The CDR3 extends over 22 amino acids. In DNA, the CDR3 is TGTGCCAGCAGCAATCAAAAGGTTTCTCCGGGACAGGGGGAGCGGGGGAACACTGAAGCTTTCTTT. Translating gives CASSNQKVSPGQGERGNTEAFF.

For this clonotype: The junction departs from germline at one end; a sequencing error may be responsible. This chain joins TRBV7-9 and TRBJ1-2, with D uncertain. The CDR3 is 10 amino acids. Germline V gene sequence: CDR1 SEHNR, CDR2 FQNEAQ (reference sequence). The CDR3 DNA reads as TGTGCCAGCAGCTCCGGGTCTCCAGCCTTC. It translates to CASSSGSPAF.

The V call is TRBV15, the J call TRBJ2-1; tentative D call: TRBD1 (6 bases). The germline V gene encodes CDR1 LNHNV and CDR2 YYDKDF (reference sequence). The CDR3 is 15 amino acids. The V and J ends lost 3 bases and 6 bases respectively, with 15 bases between them. CDR3 nucleotide sequence: TGTGCCACCAGCAGTCAGGGGTTGAATCGCAATGAGCAGTTCTTC. The encoded protein is CATSSQGLNRNEQFF.

There are a few counts of this clonotype. The chain is built from TRBV7-2 and TRBJ1-1; unclear D gene. The V and J ends lost 5 bases and 1 base respectively, with 14 bases between them. CDR1 is SGHTA, CDR2 FQGNSA, per germline. The CDR3 extends over 15 amino acids. The CDR3 DNA sequence: TGTGCCAGCAGCCTACGGGGTCCATCGAACACTGAAGCTTTCTTT. Translation: CASSLRGPSNTEAFF.

This clonotype was found a few times. The CDR3 is CASSLLRGGRTDTQYF. Written as DNA, the CDR3 is TGTGCCAGCAGTTTATTGCGCGGGGGCCGCACAGATACGCAGTATTTT. The chain is built from TRBV27 and TRBJ2-3, with D perhaps TRBD2 (7 bases). Germline V gene lookup returns CDR1 MNHEY and CDR2 SMNVEV (reference sequence). With 1 base removed from V and 1 base from J, the gap between germline ends came to 12 bases. This CDR3 region has 16 residues.

This sequence joins TRBV4-3 and TRBJ1-4; D is unclear. Germline V gene lookup returns CDR1 LGHNA and CDR2 YSLEER. Trimming shortened V by 0 bases and J by 0 bases, and 8 bases separated the two germline ends. The CDR3 runs 16 residues. CDR3 amino acids: CASSQDLYATNEKLFF. CDR3 nucleotide sequence: TGCGCCAGCAGCCAAGATCTGTATGCAACTAATGAAAAACTGTTTTTT.

There are a few counts of this clonotype. The genes are TRBV7-2 and TRBJ1-4; D unresolved. CDR1 is SGHTA and CDR2 is FQGNSA in the germline V gene. This CDR3 is built from 14 residues. Deletions cut 3 bases from V and 7 bases from J, with 12 bases between. In DNA, the CDR3 is TGTGCCAGCAGCTTTCGATTTTCGGGTGAAAAACTGTTTTTT. It is translated as CASSFRFSGEKLFF. Complete variable domain (other parts from reference TRBV7-2 and TRBJ1-4): GAGVSQSPSNKVTEKGKDVELRCDPISGHTALYWYRQSLGQGLEFLIYFQGNSAPDKSGLPSDRFSAERTGGSVSTLTIQRTQQEDSAVYLCASSFRFSGEKLFFGSGTQLSVL.

Many counts were recorded for this clonotype. An end of the junction does not agree with germline; a read error may underlie this. The J gene is TRBJ2-5, the V gene TRBV12-3 or TRBV12-4; 10 nucleotides match TRBD2. This CDR3 comprises 13 residues. The CDR3: CASSLAGVETQYF. The CDR3 bases are TGTGCCAGCAGTCTAGCGGGAGTAGAGACCCAGTACTTC.

This clonotype was recorded at least ten times. This sequence joins TRBV7-9 and TRBJ1-2; 11 bases are shared with TRBD1. CDR1 and CDR2 (germline): SEHNR, FQNEAQ (reference sequence). V trimming: 1 base; J trimming: 2 bases; junction bases outside the gene matches: 3. The CDR3 runs 16 residues. CDR3 nucleotides: TGTGCCAGCAGCTTAGGGACAGGGGGCGCGAACTATGGCTACACCTTC. As protein: CASSLGTGGANYGYTF.